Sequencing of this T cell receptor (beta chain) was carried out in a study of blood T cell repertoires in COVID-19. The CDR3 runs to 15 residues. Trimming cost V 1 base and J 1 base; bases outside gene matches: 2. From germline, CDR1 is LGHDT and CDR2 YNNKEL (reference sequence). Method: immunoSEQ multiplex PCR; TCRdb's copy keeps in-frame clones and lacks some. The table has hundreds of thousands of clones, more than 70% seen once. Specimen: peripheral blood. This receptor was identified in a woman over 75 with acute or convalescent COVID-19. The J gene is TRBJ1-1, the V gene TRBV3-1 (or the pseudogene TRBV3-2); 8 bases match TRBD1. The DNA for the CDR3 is TGTGCCAGCAGCCAAGTAGACAGGGGGAACACTGAAGCTTTCTTT. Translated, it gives CASSQVDRGNTEAFF.